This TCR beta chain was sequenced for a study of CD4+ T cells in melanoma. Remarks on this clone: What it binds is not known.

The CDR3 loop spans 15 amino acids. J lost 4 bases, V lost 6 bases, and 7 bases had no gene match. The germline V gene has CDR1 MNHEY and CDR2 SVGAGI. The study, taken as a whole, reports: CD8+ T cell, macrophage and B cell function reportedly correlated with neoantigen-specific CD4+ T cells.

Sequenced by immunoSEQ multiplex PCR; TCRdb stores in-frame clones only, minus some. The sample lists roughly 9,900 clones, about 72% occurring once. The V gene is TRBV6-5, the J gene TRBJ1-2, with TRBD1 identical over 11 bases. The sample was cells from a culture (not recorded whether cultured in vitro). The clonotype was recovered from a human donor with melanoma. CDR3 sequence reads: CASRWTGGGSYGYTF. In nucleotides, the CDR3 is TGTGCCAGCAGGTGGACAGGGGGCGGAAGCTATGGCTACACCTTC.